This T cell receptor beta chain is drawn from a study of T cell responses to AZD1222 COVID-19 vaccine. Whole-study results and caveats: Spike-specific TCR repertoires showed rising breadth and depth after two AZD1222 doses. Distributed over spike, vaccine-associated CD4 TCRs predominated at 160-218 and 743-854. Baseline serology detected seropositivity in only a handful of AZD1222 recipients. Donor demographics were predominantly white British with a female majority; clonal diversity may be underestimated.

Details on this clone: Its antigen remains unknown.

Sequencing used immunoSEQ multiplex PCR; TCRdb keeps in-frame clones, though not all of them. This sample has tens of thousands of clones, with approximately 90% found just once. The sample in question was peripheral blood, obtained on day 0 of AZD1222 vaccination. The TCR sequence derives from an adult in good health.

CDR3 DNA sequence: TGTGCCAGCAGTTACACTGCAACTAATGAAAAACTGTTTTTT. The encoded protein is CASSYTATNEKLFF. The gene calls are TRBV28 and TRBJ1-4; unclear D gene. Looked up from germline, CDR1 is MDHEN and CDR2 is SYDVKM. V lost 4 bases and J 0 bases, leaving 6 bases between the germline ends. This CDR3 is built from 14 residues.